Each of the 17 T cell receptor beta chains below was sequenced from the same sample in a study of Ad26.COV2.S vaccination and SARS-CoV-2 variants. Repertoires were generated with immunoSEQ multiplex PCR, while TCRdb's copy carries only in-frame clones and drops some. The sample has roughly 390,000 clones; roughly nine tenths are singletons. The treatment: some 19 received Ad26.COV2.S at low or high dose, single or two shots; 5 received placebo; per-sample allocation not given. Repertoires come from day 63 after the first vaccine or placebo injection. This specimen was peripheral blood, taken in a trial of Ad26.COV2.S vaccine versus placebo. The receptors originated from a person aged 18-65 years who received the Ad26.COV2.S COVID-19 vaccine or a placebo.

In its sample, this clone was seen once. The chain carries TRBV19 and TRBJ2-7; possible D gene TRBD2, 6 bases. The CDR3 contains 11 residues. V was cut by 7 bases and J by 6 bases, with 10 bases left in between. From germline, CDR1 is LNHDA and CDR2 SQIVND (reference sequence). The CDR3 nucleotides read TGTGCCAGTAATTACGGGAGCGAGCAGTACTTC. It codes for CASNYGSEQYF.

This sequence joins TRBV6-5 and TRBJ2-7; D possibly corresponds to TRBD1 (6 bases). Per germline, CDR1 MNHEY and CDR2 SVGAGI. The CDR3 contains 14 residues. Deletions cut 4 bases from V and 4 bases from J, with 14 bases between. The CDR3 nucleotides are TGTGCCAGCAGTTCGGACAGCCTTCTTTACGAGCAGTACTTC. Translating gives CASSSDSLLYEQYF.

This clone came up once. This chain uses TRBV14 with TRBJ1-1, with 7 bases aligning to TRBD1. The CDR3 spans 16 residues. The germline V gene encodes CDR1 SGHDN and CDR2 FVKESK. J gave up 5 bases and V 1 base, and 10 bases lay outside the gene matches. CDR3 loop: CASSQGGGRGRTEAFF. In nucleotides, the CDR3 is TGTGCCAGCAGCCAAGGAGGGGGCAGGGGTAGGACTGAAGCTTTCTTT.

The chain combines TRBV5-5 with TRBJ1-1, with D perhaps TRBD1 (5 bases). V lost 3 bases and J lost 4, with 10 bases in between. CDR3 length equals 13 residues. Looked up from germline, CDR1 is SGHKS and CDR2 is YYEKEE (reference sequence). The CDR3 loop reads CASSSPGSTEAFF. The CDR3 DNA follows: TGTGCCAGCAGCTCCCCAGGGAGCACTGAAGCTTTCTTT. Based on the CDR3 plus reference TRBV5-5 and TRBJ1-1, the full variable domain is DAGVTQSPTHLIKTRGQQVTLRCSPISGHKSVSWYQQVLGQGPQFIFQYYEKEERGRGNFPDRFSARQFPNYSSELNVNALLLGDSALYLCASSSPGSTEAFFGQGTRLTVV.

The chain uses TRBV29-1 and TRBJ1-1; D gene uncertain. The V end was cut by 4 bases, the J end by 4 bases, with 4 bases between. This CDR3 comprises 10 residues. Germline CDR1 SQVTM, CDR2 ANQGSEA. The CDR3 sequence is CSVALTEAFF. The CDR3 nucleotides are TGCAGCGTTGCCCTCACTGAAGCTTTCTTT.

About this clone: The sample has other DNA sequences that encode this CDR3 too. This rearrangement joins TRBV5-6 to TRBJ1-2, with D maybe TRBD1 (6 bases). Trimming removed 2 bases at V and 4 bases at J, with 6 bases between. CDR1 and CDR2 from the germline V gene are SGHDT and YYEEEE. There are 12 residues in the CDR3. The CDR3 DNA reads as TGTGCCAGCAGCTTACAGGGCTATGGCTACACCTTC. Translated, it gives CASSLQGYGYTF.

A note on this clone: This same CDR3 is encoded by further DNA sequences in the sample. This sequence joins TRBV7-2 and TRBJ1-5; D not resolved. V lost 1 base and J 0 bases, leaving 7 bases between the germline ends. Per the germline V gene, CDR1 is SGHTA and CDR2 is FQGNSA. The CDR3 is made up of 15 amino acids. The CDR3 protein is CASSLEGNSNQPQHF. In nucleotides, the CDR3 is TGTGCCAGCAGCTTAGAAGGGAATAGCAATCAGCCCCAGCATTTT. Complete variable domain (other parts from reference TRBV7-2 and TRBJ1-5): GAGVSQSPSNKVTEKGKDVELRCDPISGHTALYWYRQSLGQGLEFLIYFQGNSAPDKSGLPSDRFSAERTGGSVSTLTIQRTQQEDSAVYLCASSLEGNSNQPQHFGDGTRLSIL.

The chain recombines TRBV7-9 with TRBJ2-7; D perhaps matches TRBD1 (5 bases). V was pared by 8 bases and J by 0 bases, with 8 bases between. Germline-derived CDR1 and CDR2 are SEHNR and FQNEAQ (reference sequence). This CDR3 spans 12 amino acids. The CDR3 reads CASGTGSYEQYF. The CDR3 DNA sequence: TGTGCCAGCGGCACAGGCTCCTACGAGCAGTACTTC.

CDR3 residues: CASSTRLDSDEQYF. DNA of the CDR3: TGTGCCAGTAGTACCCGTCTCGACAGCGACGAGCAGTACTTC. V usage is TRBV19 and J usage is TRBJ2-7, with TRBD1 as a possible D gene (5 bases). With 4 bases removed from V and 5 bases from J, the gap between germline ends came to 15 bases. The CDR3 runs to 14 residues. Germline V gives CDR1 LNHDA, CDR2 SQIVND (reference sequence).

This clone was observed once. The CDR3 DNA reads TGTGCCAGCAGCCCGGACCCTAAGGGGGAAAAACTGTTTTTT. Amino acids: CASSPDPKGEKLFF. The chain combines TRBV7-8 with TRBJ1-4, with a weak D call TRBD1 (5 bases). Germline lookup yields CDR1 SGHVS and CDR2 FQNEAQ. V lost 5 bases to trimming and J lost 8 bases, with 15 bases between them. This CDR3 contains 14 residues.

This clone was seen a single time. V and J are TRBV3-1 (or the pseudogene TRBV3-2) and TRBJ2-2; D unclear. CDR1 is LGHDT, CDR2 YNNKEL, per germline (reference sequence). The CDR3 runs to 16 residues. Trimming left V 4 bases short and J 5 bases short, with 17 bases between. The chain's CDR3 is CASSPRPMGWTGELFF. CDR3 bases: TGTGCCAGCAGCCCACGTCCAATGGGCTGGACCGGGGAGCTGTTTTTT.

This chain links TRBV11-2 with TRBJ2-7; possibly TRBD2 for D (6 bases). Trimming removed 4 bases at V and 4 bases at J, with 17 bases between. This CDR3 is built from 15 residues. CDR1 and CDR2 from the germline V gene are SGHAT and FQNNGV. The CDR3 loop is CASSSGLDTNYEQYF. CDR3 DNA: TGTGCCAGCAGCTCGGGACTGGACACTAATTACGAGCAGTACTTC. The full variable domain, in which reference TRBV11-2 and TRBJ2-7 provide the parts outside the CDR3, is EAGVAQSPRYKIIEKRQSVAFWCNPISGHATLYWYQQILGQGPKLLIQFQNNGVVDDSQLPKDRFSAERLKGVDSTLKIQPAKLEDSAVYLCASSSGLDTNYEQYFGPGTRLTVT.

This clone was counted a few times. CDR3 in amino acids: CASSEAQRGDDEQFF. CDR3 nucleotide sequence: TGTGCCAGCAGTGAAGCGCAACGGGGCGACGATGAGCAGTTCTTC. The chain recombines TRBV2 with TRBJ2-1; D is perhaps TRBD1 or TRBD2 (5 bases each). V lost 0 bases and J lost 8, with 14 bases in between. CDR3 length equals 15 residues. Germline CDR1 SNHLY, CDR2 FYNNEI.

The chain employs TRBV11-2 and TRBJ2-5; no reliable D call. V lost 2 bases and J 5 bases, leaving 9 bases between the germline ends. The CDR3 is 13 amino acids. The V gene's germline CDR1 is SGHAT and CDR2 FQNNGV. This CDR3 is CASSLYRPETQYF. The CDR3 coding sequence is TGTGCCAGCAGCTTATATCGGCCGGAGACCCAGTACTTC.

This clone was found a few times. The chain links TRBV6-5 to TRBJ1-1; TRBD1 is a possible D gene (5 bases). V lost 1 base to trimming and J lost 1 base, with 10 bases between them. This CDR3 comprises 15 residues. Germline assignment: CDR1 MNHEY and CDR2 SVGAGI. CDR3: CASSYLGDRNTEAFF. CDR3 coding DNA: TGTGCCAGCAGTTACTTAGGGGATCGGAACACTGAAGCTTTCTTT.

The V gene is TRBV7-6, the J gene TRBJ1-3; D is unresolved. The CDR3 sequence is 13 residues long. Trimming pared 1 base from V and 4 bases from J, leaving 5 bases between. Germline-derived CDR1 and CDR2 are SGHVS and FNYEAQ. CDR3 amino acids: CASSLDGGNTIYF. In DNA form, the CDR3 reads TGTGCCAGCAGCTTAGACGGAGGAAACACCATATATTTT.

The V call is TRBV7-2, the J call TRBJ2-1; TRBD1 matches 7 bases. Germline V gives CDR1 SGHTA, CDR2 FQGNSA. The CDR3 runs to 15 residues. V trimming: 7 bases; J trimming: 5 bases; junction bases outside the gene matches: 11. CDR3 amino acids: CASNHRDRFNNEQFF. CDR3 bases: TGTGCCAGCAACCACCGGGACAGATTTAACAATGAGCAGTTCTTC.